This TCR beta chain came from a study of blood T cell repertoires in COVID-19. Germline assignment: CDR1 SQVTM and CDR2 ANQGSEA. The CDR3 has 16 residues. Trimming shortened V by 4 bases and J by 0 bases, and 16 bases separated the two germline ends. Data came from immunoSEQ multiplex PCR; TCRdb stores just in-frame clones and leaves some out. The sample yields about 210,000 clones, roughly 77% seen once. The V gene is TRBV29-1, the J gene TRBJ1-5, with D possibly being TRBD1 (5 bases). The sample comprised PBMCs or T cells enriched from blood (not recorded which). This clonotype was obtained from a man aged 35-49 years who had recovered from COVID-19. The CDR3 region has the DNA TGCAGCGTTGCGGGCAGGACCGGGGGTAGCAATCAGCCCCAGCATTTT. Residues: CSVAGRTGGSNQPQHF.